These 32 T cell receptor beta chains came from one sample sequenced in a study of CD8 T cells in ankylosing spondylitis. Study-level points and caveats: It appeared that ankylosing spondylitis blood was characterized by a TCR beta motif of seven or eight highly homologous variants.

Their antigens are not known. TCRdb ran MiXCR on the 5' RACE reads and lists one entry per CDR3 protein. The sample holds approximately 520,000 distinct CDR3 sequences, approximately 5% seen once. Sequencing used blood, either unsorted or a sorted T cell fraction (not recorded which). The receptors come from a male donor with ankylosing spondylitis.

This clonotype was recorded once. This chain's CDR3 is CASSFGYRVNQDTQYF. The DNA for the CDR3 is TGTGCCAGCAGCTTCGGGTACAGGGTCAATCAGGATACGCAGTATTTT. The chain employs TRBV7-6 and TRBJ2-3; maybe TRBD1 (6 bases). The germline V and J ends were trimmed by 3 bases and 6 bases, with 19 bases remaining between them. Germline V gene data show CDR1 as SGHVS and CDR2 as FNYEAQ. This CDR3 spans 16 amino acids.

The table lists this clonotype with many counts. The chain has TRBV12-3 or TRBV12-4 and TRBJ2-7; 10 positions match TRBD2. V shed 8 bases, J shed 7 bases, and the junction held 2 bases outside the gene matches. There are 11 residues in the CDR3. CDR3 in amino acids: CASGLAEEQYF. CDR3 bases: TGTGCCAGCGGACTAGCGGAAGAGCAGTACTTC.

This clonotype was detected only a few times. This chain uses TRBV7-2 with TRBJ2-7; D is unclear. The ends were cut back, 1 base at V and 2 bases at J, with 12 bases in the middle. Germline values: CDR1 SGHTA, CDR2 FQGNSA. This CDR3 comprises 15 residues. CDR3 coding DNA: TGTGCCAGCAGCTTAGTCTCCATAAGCCCCTACGAGCAGTACTTC. Its translation: CASSLVSISPYEQYF.

This clonotype was seen ten or more times. This chain connects TRBV29-1 to TRBJ1-2, with D hard to call. CDR1 and CDR2 (germline): SQVTM, ANQGSEA. The V end was cut by 4 bases, the J end by 8 bases, with 8 bases between. This CDR3 spans 10 amino acids. As DNA, the CDR3 is TGCAGCGTTGGGCCTCAAGGCTACACCTTC. As protein: CSVGPQGYTF. Variable domain in full (rest from reference TRBV29-1 and TRBJ1-2): SAVISQKPSRDICQRGTSLTIQCQVDSQVTMMFWYRQQPGQSLTLIATANQGSEATYESGFVIDKFPISRPNLTFSTLTVSNMSPEDSSIYLCSVGPQGYTFGSGTRLTVV.

This clonotype was detected ten times or more. The chain uses TRBV5-5 and TRBJ2-7; 10 bases fit TRBD2. Germline V gene lookup returns CDR1 SGHKS and CDR2 YYEKEE (reference sequence). CDR3 length equals 15 residues. V dropped 4 bases and J dropped 3; count of bases not matched to a gene: 7. This CDR3 is CASSTSSGSNYEQYF. The CDR3 nucleotides read TGTGCCAGCAGCACCTCTAGCGGGAGTAACTACGAGCAGTACTTC.

This clonotype has at least ten counts. The gene calls are TRBV29-1 and TRBJ2-7; 10 bases match TRBD2. This CDR3 spans 13 amino acids. Germline assignment: CDR1 SQVTM and CDR2 ANQGSEA. V shed 2 bases and J 2 bases; nucleotides not matched to a gene: 0. CDR3 nucleotides: TGCAGCGTTGAACTAGCGGGAGCCTACGAGCAGTACTTC. This codes for CSVELAGAYEQYF.

V gene TRBV7-2 combines with J gene TRBJ2-1; no clear D gene. Germline V gene lookup returns CDR1 SGHTA and CDR2 FQGNSA. There are 14 residues in the CDR3. Between the trimmed V and J ends, which lost 5 bases and 8 bases, there was a span of 16 bases. The CDR3 DNA reads as TGTGCCAGCAGCATGTACCGAACTTTCGATGAGCAGTTCTTC. Translation gives CASSMYRTFDEQFF.

This clonotype was counted many times. The V call is TRBV20-1, the J call TRBJ1-1; D is perhaps TRBD1 (5 bases). Trimming stripped 0 bases from V and 2 bases from J, with 13 bases between. From germline, CDR1 is DFQATT and CDR2 SNEGSKA (reference sequence). The CDR3 totals 15 residues. The DNA of the CDR3 is TGCAGTGCTAGAGATGGGGGTCGGCAAAACACTGAAGCTTTCTTT. Translated, it gives CSARDGGRQNTEAFF.

The chain combines TRBV18 with TRBJ2-1, with 14 bases fitting TRBD2. Per germline, CDR1 KGHSH and CDR2 LQKENI. After removal of 0 bases from V and 7 bases from J, the junction contained 2 bases not matched to a gene. The CDR3 spans 16 residues. CDR3 DNA: TGTGCCAGCTCACCACCGCGACTAGCGGGAGGGAATGAGCAGTTCTTC. Protein: CASSPPRLAGGNEQFF. Full variable domain (missing parts from reference TRBV18 and TRBJ2-1): NAGVMQNPRHLVRRRGQEARLRCSPMKGHSHVYWYRQLPEEGLKFMVYLQKENIIDESGMPKERFSAEFPKEGPSILRIQQVVRGDSAAYFCASSPPRLAGGNEQFFGPGTRLTVL.

This clonotype was seen many times. CDR3 nucleotide sequence: TGTGCCAGCAGCCTTCTCTTCGGGACAAGCTCGCACTATGGCTACACCTTC. This encodes CASSLLFGTSSHYGYTF. The chain couples TRBV7-2 to TRBJ1-2, with D possibly TRBD1 on 6 matching bases. Trimming took 5 bases from V and 3 from J, leaving 22 bases between them. The CDR3 has 17 amino acids. The V gene's germline CDR1 is SGHTA and CDR2 FQGNSA.

The rearrangement uses TRBV10-2 and TRBJ2-1; unclear D gene. The germline V and J ends were trimmed by 7 bases and 2 bases, with 9 bases remaining between them. The CDR3 is 13 amino acids. Per the germline V gene, CDR1 is WSHSY and CDR2 is SAAADI. The CDR3 bases are TGCGCCAGCAAGTTGGTTACCTACAATGAGCAGTTCTTC. Protein product: CASKLVTYNEQFF.

This clonotype was picked up many times. This sequence joins TRBV11-1 and TRBJ2-7; the D is unclear. V lost 1 base, J lost 0 bases, and 10 bases lay in between. Germline assignment: CDR1 SGHAT and CDR2 FQDESV (reference sequence). CDR3 length equals 15 residues. In nucleotides, the CDR3 is TGTGCCAGCAGCTTAGTGTGGCAACCCTCCTACGAGCAGTACTTC. Its protein product is CASSLVWQPSYEQYF.

This clonotype was observed at least ten times. V usage is TRBV7-2 and J usage is TRBJ2-7; a weak D match, TRBD2 (5 bases). The V end was cut by 5 bases, the J end by 5 bases, with 19 bases between. This CDR3 is 15 amino acids long. In germline, CDR1 is SGHTA, CDR2 FQGNSA. DNA for the CDR3: TGTGCCAGCAGCCCTCCCGGGGTGAGATCCCACGAGCAGTACTTC. Protein product: CASSPPGVRSHEQYF.

This clonotype was seen at least ten times. This chain joins TRBV25-1 and TRBJ2-5, with D unclear. With 3 bases removed from V and 2 bases from J, the gap between germline ends came to 19 bases. CDR1 MGHDK and CDR2 SYGVNS come from the germline V gene. The CDR3 sequence is 17 residues long. CDR3 in amino acids: CASSDPTDGSHQETQYF. CDR3 sequence (DNA): TGTGCCAGCAGTGACCCGACGGACGGGTCCCATCAAGAGACCCAGTACTTC.

This clonotype was picked up many times. This rearrangement joins TRBV6-1 to TRBJ2-3; 9 nucleotides line up with TRBD1. This CDR3 has 16 residues. The junction had 9 bases not matched to a gene; V was cut back by 6 bases and J by 2 bases. Per the germline V gene, CDR1 is MNHNS and CDR2 is SASEGT. The CDR3 loop reads CASSPTGGPNTDTQYF. CDR3 sequence (DNA): TGTGCCAGCAGCCCGACAGGGGGACCAAACACAGATACGCAGTATTTT.

Ten or more counts support this clonotype. This chain links TRBV18 with TRBJ2-7, with a weak D call TRBD1 (6 bases). The CDR3 sequence is 13 residues long. V lost 3 bases and J 6 bases, leaving 12 bases between the germline ends. Germline CDR1 and CDR2: KGHSH and LQKENI. The CDR3 nucleotides are TGTGCCAGCTCACCCAGGGGCCTGAGCGAGCAGTACTTC. This codes for CASSPRGLSEQYF.

This clonotype was observed at least ten times. The chain links TRBV10-1 to TRBJ2-7, with no clear D. This CDR3 is built from 14 residues. Trimming cost V 0 bases and J 5 bases, with 11 bases left between them. From germline, CDR1 is WNHNN and CDR2 SYGVQD (reference sequence). The CDR3 reads CASSESVQYNEQYF. CDR3 sequence (DNA): TGCGCCAGCAGTGAGTCTGTCCAATACAACGAGCAGTACTTC.

This clonotype was seen ten or more times. The chain combines TRBV29-1 with TRBJ1-1; D may be TRBD1 (6 bases). CDR1 SQVTM and CDR2 ANQGSEA come from the germline V gene. Trimming took off 2 bases at V and 2 bases at J, with 9 bases between the two ends. This CDR3 is 13 amino acids long. The CDR3 DNA reads TGCAGCGTTGAAAGAGGGGGTAACACTGAAGCTTTCTTT. As protein: CSVERGGNTEAFF.

In its sample, this clonotype was seen many times. V gene TRBV11-2 combines with J gene TRBJ1-2, with D possibly TRBD1 on 5 matching bases. The CDR3 has 18 residues. Germline lookup yields CDR1 SGHAT and CDR2 FQNNGV. Trimming cost V 2 bases and J 8 bases, with 27 bases left between them. CDR3 in DNA: TGTGCCAGCAGCTTACGAATCTCGACGACAGAGAAGGGCAGCGGCTACACCTTC. The encoded protein is CASSLRISTTEKGSGYTF.

This clonotype was observed at least ten times. The J gene is TRBJ1-1, the V gene TRBV7-2; D perhaps matches TRBD1 (5 bases). Germline V gene sequence: CDR1 SGHTA, CDR2 FQGNSA. Trimming cost V 5 bases and J 10 bases, with 17 bases left between them. The CDR3 runs 13 residues. The DNA of the CDR3 is TGTGCCAGCAGCGCCGACGGGGGAATTAGAGCTTTCTTT. Amino acids: CASSADGGIRAFF. The entire variable domain, with the rest obtained from reference TRBV7-2 and TRBJ1-1, is as follows: GAGVSQSPSNKVTEKGKDVELRCDPISGHTALYWYRQSLGQGLEFLIYFQGNSAPDKSGLPSDRFSAERTGGSVSTLTIQRTQQEDSAVYLCASSADGGIRAFFGQGTRLTVV.

This clonotype has at least ten counts. V and J are TRBV12-3 or TRBV12-4 and TRBJ2-3; 7 nucleotides align to TRBD1. V was pared by 4 bases and J by 0 bases, with 7 bases of the junction left unmatched. This CDR3 has 16 residues. CDR3 nucleotides: TGTGCCAGCAGTTCCATACAGGGGATTAGCACAGATACGCAGTATTTT. Encoded protein: CASSSIQGISTDTQYF.

This clonotype was counted ten times or more. The chain uses TRBV20-1 and TRBJ2-1, with 12 bases identical to TRBD2. The CDR3 is 16 amino acids. From germline, CDR1 is DFQATT and CDR2 SNEGSKA (reference sequence). V trimming: 6 bases; J trimming: 6 bases; junction bases outside the gene matches: 12. CDR3 amino acids: CSAPRLAGGPLNEQFF. CDR3 nucleotides: TGCAGTGCCCCCCGGCTAGCGGGGGGGCCTCTCAATGAGCAGTTCTTC.

This clonotype showed up just a few times. Compared with germline, one end of the junction differs, possibly owing to a read error. J is TRBJ2-7 and V is TRBV7-2; 12 positions agree with TRBD2. The V gene's germline CDR1 is SGHTA and CDR2 FQGNSA. CDR3 length: 12 residues. The CDR3 DNA sequence: TGTGCCAGCAGCCTAGCGGGGGGGGATCAGTACTTC. This translates into CASSLAGGDQYF.

The chain couples TRBV7-9 to TRBJ2-1; TRBD2 matches 8 bases. The germline V gene encodes CDR1 SEHNR and CDR2 FQNEAQ (reference sequence). CDR3 length equals 16 residues. The V gene end was trimmed by 2 bases and the J gene end by 8 bases; junction bases not matched to a gene: 11. Written as DNA, the CDR3 is TGTGCCAGCAGCTTATCCTCCGGCGGGAGGTCCTATGAGCAGTTCTTC. It specifies CASSLSSGGRSYEQFF.

The chain carries TRBV2 and TRBJ2-1; 10 bases map to TRBD1. Unmatched junction bases numbered 8, after V lost 5 bases and J lost 4 bases. Per germline, CDR1 SNHLY and CDR2 FYNNEI. CDR3 length: 16 residues. CDR3: CASSSGTGAVYNEQFF. Here the CDR3 DNA reads TGTGCCAGCAGTTCCGGGACAGGGGCCGTATACAATGAGCAGTTCTTC.

This clonotype was recorded at least ten times. Germline is not matched at one junction end, which may reflect a read error. The chain is built from TRBV11-2 and TRBJ2-1; no clear D gene. The CDR3 runs 12 residues. CDR1 and CDR2 (germline): SGHAT, FQNNGV. As DNA, the CDR3 is TGTGCCAGCAGCTTAGGACTCATCCCGGGTGACTTC. It codes for CASSLGLIPGDF.

There are many counts of this clonotype. The V and J genes are TRBV5-4 and TRBJ1-6; 8 bases agree with TRBD1. CDR1 and CDR2 (germline): SGHNT, YYREEE (reference sequence). This CDR3 has 19 residues. V lost 2 bases and J lost 0; bases outside the gene matches: 10. CDR3 sequence reads: CASSFRTRDRSSYNSPLHF. In DNA, the CDR3 is TGTGCCAGCAGCTTCAGGACCCGGGACAGGAGCTCCTATAATTCACCCCTCCACTTT.

This clonotype was observed at least ten times. The chain uses TRBV7-9 and TRBJ1-1; D ambiguous. The germline V gene encodes CDR1 SEHNR and CDR2 FQNEAQ (reference sequence). This CDR3 region has 13 residues. Trimming removed 1 base from V and 7 bases from J, with 10 bases in between. The CDR3 loop reads CASSLGRKIEAFF. The CDR3 region has the DNA TGTGCCAGCAGCTTAGGTCGAAAGATTGAAGCTTTCTTT. The whole variable domain, filled in from reference TRBV7-9 and TRBJ1-1, reads DTGVSQNPRHKITKRGQNVTFRCDPISEHNRLYWYRQTLGQGPEFLTYFQNEAQLEKSRLLSDRFSAERPKGSFSTLEIQRTEQGDSAMYLCASSLGRKIEAFFGQGTRLTVV.

This clonotype showed up many times. The chain uses TRBV10-2 and TRBJ2-1; 9 positions agree with TRBD2. The CDR3 runs to 14 residues. V trimming: 7 bases; J trimming: 6 bases; junction bases outside the gene matches: 7. Germline V gene lookup returns CDR1 WSHSY and CDR2 SAAADI. Here the CDR3 reads CASTGTSRVNEQFF. The CDR3 nucleotides are TGCGCCAGCACCGGGACTAGCCGCGTCAATGAGCAGTTCTTC.

This clonotype was picked up many times. The chain is built from TRBV7-9 and TRBJ2-2; D not certain. V gave up 5 bases and J gave up 5 bases, with 6 bases separating them. Looked up from germline, CDR1 is SEHNR and CDR2 is FQNEAQ (reference sequence). The CDR3 spans 12 residues. The CDR3 spells CASSGVTGELFF. The CDR3 DNA reads TGTGCCAGCAGCGGGGTAACCGGGGAGCTGTTTTTT.

This clonotype was seen at least ten times. This sequence joins TRBV5-1 and TRBJ1-4; 9 bases line up with TRBD1. This CDR3 spans 14 amino acids. Germline V gene sequence: CDR1 SGHRS, CDR2 YFSETQ. V was clipped by 3 bases and J by 7 bases; unmatched bases: 4. CDR3 DNA sequence: TGCGCCAGCAGCTCGGACAGGGGCGGTGAAAAACTGTTTTTT. This codes for CASSSDRGGEKLFF.

This rearrangement joins TRBV9 to TRBJ2-1; 11 nucleotides match TRBD2. The J segment lost 7 bases and the V segment lost 4 bases, leaving 4 bases of the junction unmatched. CDR1 SGDLS and CDR2 YYNGEE come from the germline V gene. The CDR3 totals 14 residues. The CDR3 DNA reads TGTGCCAGCAGCTTGACTAGCGGGGCGAATGAGCAGTTCTTC. Its translation: CASSLTSGANEQFF.